This T cell receptor (beta chain) was captured in a study of T cells expressing NK-cell markers. Study-level background: The sequencing cohort of eight donors included seven HCMV-seropositive individuals and one seronegative individual. Whole-study results and caveats: The share of CD8+ T cells held by dominant NKG2C+ clonotypes was about 1.0-7.5% in over 5 donors. The study found these clonotypes also leading the CD3+CD56-NKG2C+ fraction in a few donors.

CDR1 is SEHNR and CDR2 is FQNEAQ in the germline V gene (reference sequence). This CDR3 spans 14 amino acids. What made the TCR beta cDNA was 5'RACE template switching with UMIs. TCRdb re-called the 5' RACE reads and catalogs CDR3 proteins one per entry, DNA excluded. Its table records about half a million distinct CDR3 sequences. Note on this clonotype: Antigen specificity is unknown.

This TCR was recovered from a woman aged 50 to 60 in good health. The source material was blood T cells: a sorted CD56 or NKG2C T cell subset, CD4+ or CD8+ T cells, or bulk PBMC T cells (not recorded which). The rearrangement joins TRBV7-9 to TRBJ2-7; TCRdb lists TRBD2, though no DNA is available to test this call. This chain's CDR3 is CASSLVPQPYEQYF.